Sequencing of this T cell receptor (beta chain) was carried out in a study of blood T cell repertoires in COVID-19. This CDR3 region has 12 residues. CDR1 and CDR2 from the germline V gene are LNHNV and YYDKDF (reference sequence). The V gene lost 1 base and the J gene lost 10 bases, with 7 bases spanning the gap. In the study's own analysis: Reference gene primer amplification yielded estimated nucleated cell counts. TCRdb keeps only in-frame clones here, not all; method: immunoSEQ multiplex PCR. V and J calls and clone size are those listed in that table; D and trimming were worked out from the DNA. Here the sample spans roughly 240,000 clones, roughly 85% being singletons.

Material for sequencing was peripheral blood. This sequence was found in a man between 45 and 60 years old with COVID-19, enrolled during active disease. J is TRBJ1-4 and V is TRBV15; D unresolved. CDR3 in DNA: TGTGCCACCAGCAGAGGGGAGGGAAAACTGTTTTTT. Its protein is CATSRGEGKLFF.